Listed here are 28 T cell receptor beta chains from one sample, sequenced in a study of blood T cell repertoires in COVID-19. TCRdb's copy holds only in-frame clones and misses some; the assay was immunoSEQ multiplex PCR. The sample lists about 270,000 clones; 84% were seen once. Sequencing was done on a sample of peripheral blood. The origin of the receptors is a human donor in a cohort sampled during active COVID-19.

The chain couples TRBV11-2 to TRBJ1-6; the D gene is possibly TRBD1 (6 bases). V was cut by 4 bases and J by 7 bases, with 11 bases left in between. The germline V gene has CDR1 SGHAT and CDR2 FQNNGV. CDR3 length: 14 amino acids. CDR3 nucleotide sequence: TGTGCCAGCAGCTCCGGACAGTCCAATTCACCCCTCCACTTT. Residues: CASSSGQSNSPLHF.

The rearrangement joins TRBV6-6 to TRBJ1-2, with unresolved D. The CDR3 has 15 amino acids. The germline V gene encodes CDR1 MNHNY and CDR2 SVGAGI (reference sequence). The V end lost 9 bases, the J end lost 1 base, and 18 bases lay between the germline ends. This chain's CDR3 is CASQEKRDLNYGYTF. DNA of the CDR3: TGTGCCAGTCAGGAAAAGCGGGATCTTAACTATGGCTACACCTTC.

The rearrangement joins TRBV4-3 to TRBJ1-5, with D unresolved. V lost 0 bases, J lost 2 bases, and 5 bases lay in between. The germline CDR1 and CDR2 sequences are LGHNA and YSLEER. The CDR3 loop spans 14 amino acids. CDR3 bases: TGCGCCAGCAGCCAAGATTATGGCAATCAGCCCCAGCATTTT. Amino acid sequence: CASSQDYGNQPQHF.

The chain employs TRBV3-1 (or the pseudogene TRBV3-2) and TRBJ1-2; TRBD1 might be the D (6 bases). The CDR3 is 16 amino acids. The V and J ends lost 4 bases and 7 bases respectively, with 22 bases between them. Germline V CDR1 and CDR2: LGHDT, YNNKEL (reference sequence). The CDR3 sequence: CASSPKAATGFLGYTF. In DNA, the CDR3 is TGTGCCAGCAGCCCCAAAGCGGCAACAGGGTTTCTTGGCTACACCTTC.

This chain connects TRBV18 to TRBJ2-5; 10 bases are a match to TRBD2. Per the germline V gene, CDR1 is KGHSH and CDR2 is LQKENI. J was trimmed by 4 bases and V by 1 base; bases with no gene match: 6. The CDR3 runs to 16 residues. The DNA for the CDR3 is TGTGCCAGCTCACCACAGAGCGGGGGGGCTAGAGAGACCCAGTACTTC. Translation gives CASSPQSGGARETQYF.

The chain uses TRBV3-1 (or the pseudogene TRBV3-2) and TRBJ1-1; TRBD1 agrees at 7 bases. Germline V gene lookup returns CDR1 LGHDT and CDR2 YNNKEL (reference sequence). V was pared by 6 bases and J by 0 bases, with 7 bases of the junction left unmatched. The CDR3 spans 15 residues. This chain's CDR3 is CASRPGTAVNTEAFF. The CDR3 DNA sequence: TGTGCCAGCAGGCCAGGGACAGCCGTGAACACTGAAGCTTTCTTT.

The gene calls are TRBV10-3 and TRBJ1-6; D is undetermined. CDR1 and CDR2 from the germline V gene are ENHRY and SYGVKD. The CDR3 extends over 15 amino acids. V dropped 6 bases and J dropped 5 bases, with 14 bases sitting between them. CDR3 sequence (DNA): TGTGCCATCAGGGCCGGAGCGGGGAATAATTCACCCCTCCACTTT. Its translation is CAIRAGAGNNSPLHF.

CDR3 amino acids: CASSWDRAKDSYEQYF. The CDR3 region has the DNA TGTGCCAGCAGTTGGGACAGGGCCAAGGATTCCTACGAGCAGTACTTC. The chain combines TRBV6-5 with TRBJ2-7, with 9 bases identical to TRBD1. The germline CDR1 and CDR2 sequences are MNHEY and SVGAGI. The CDR3 consists of 16 residues. Losses at the gene ends were 4 bases for V and 1 base for J; bases not matched to a gene: 8.

The rearrangement joins TRBV5-1 to TRBJ2-5, with 12 bases lining up with TRBD2. Germline V gene sequence: CDR1 SGHRS, CDR2 YFSETQ. The CDR3 is 18 residues long. V trimming: 3 bases; J trimming: 7 bases; junction bases outside the gene matches: 16. In DNA, the CDR3 is TGCGCCAGCAGCTCAAATCGAATAACTAGCGGGAGGTCGGGGACCCAGTACTTC. Its protein product is CASSSNRITSGRSGTQYF.

In the case of this clone: The junction does not match germline at one end; this may be a read error. V and J are TRBV15 and TRBJ2-7, with D possibly TRBD1 on 6 matching bases. Germline assignment: CDR1 LNHNV and CDR2 YYDKDF (reference sequence). The CDR3 has 13 amino acids. The CDR3 DNA reads TGTGCCACCAGCAGAGAGTTGTGGGACACTACAGGATTC. Translating it yields CATSRELWDTTGF. Together with reference TRBV15 and TRBJ2-7, the CDR3 gives the full variable domain: DAMVIQNPRYQVTQFGKPVTLSCSQTLNHNVMYWYQQKSSQAPKLLFHYYDKDFNNEADTPDNFQSRRPNTSFCFLDIRSPGLGDTAMYLCATSRELWDTTGFGPGTRLTVT.

CDR3 nucleotides: TGTGCCAGCAGTACGACTCGAAACACAGATACGCAGTATTTT. The encoded protein is CASSTTRNTDTQYF. The chain has TRBV6-5 and TRBJ2-3; D unclear. This CDR3 is built from 14 residues. CDR1 and CDR2 (germline): MNHEY, SVGAGI. Trimming shortened V by 5 bases and J by 2 bases, and 11 bases separated the two germline ends.

The gene calls are TRBV5-5 and TRBJ1-2, with D possibly TRBD1 on 5 matching bases. Trimming stripped 4 bases from V and 2 bases from J, with 24 bases between. The length of the CDR3 is 18 residues. Germline V CDR1 and CDR2: SGHKS, YYEKEE (reference sequence). This chain's CDR3 is CASSAIPPSARGNYGYTF. Written as DNA, the CDR3 is TGTGCCAGCAGCGCCATCCCCCCCTCCGCCCGGGGGAACTATGGCTACACCTTC.

This chain links TRBV4-3 with TRBJ2-3; D not certain. The CDR3 is 14 residues long. V was cut by 0 bases and J by 2 bases, with 6 bases left in between. CDR1 is LGHNA, CDR2 YSLEER, per germline. CDR3 in amino acids: CASSQDQATDTQYF. As DNA, the CDR3 is TGCGCCAGCAGCCAAGATCAAGCCACAGATACGCAGTATTTT.

The chain has TRBV6-5 and TRBJ1-1; D call uncertain. CDR1 and CDR2 from the germline V gene are MNHEY and SVGAGI. V was trimmed by 8 bases and J by 3 bases, leaving 13 bases between them. The CDR3 has 13 residues. Here the CDR3 reads CASRGLWDTEAFF. The DNA for the CDR3 is TGTGCCAGCCGGGGTCTTTGGGACACTGAAGCTTTCTTT.

This clone showed up just once. Other DNA sequences in the sample encode the same CDR3. V is TRBV7-9 and J is TRBJ2-7; D perhaps matches TRBD2 (5 bases). The germline gives CDR1 SEHNR, CDR2 FQNEAQ (reference sequence). This CDR3 has 13 residues. V was clipped by 3 bases and J by 2 bases, with 8 bases between them. CDR3 loop: CASSFGGAYEQYF. The CDR3 DNA sequence: TGTGCCAGCAGCTTCGGAGGTGCCTACGAGCAGTACTTC.

This clone appeared a few times. V gene TRBV6-1 combines with J gene TRBJ2-7; D call uncertain. The CDR3 totals 11 residues. The germline V gene encodes CDR1 MNHNS and CDR2 SASEGT. The V gene lost 3 bases and the J gene lost 4 bases, with 4 bases spanning the gap. The CDR3 nucleotides read TGTGCCAGCAGTGATCGGTACGAGCAGTACTTC. Translating it yields CASSDRYEQYF.

The chain uses TRBV24-1 and TRBJ1-5; D may be TRBD1 (6 bases). Trimming removed 2 bases at V and 0 bases at J, with 19 bases between. This CDR3 comprises 19 residues. The germline CDR1 and CDR2 sequences are KGHDR and SFDVKD. In nucleotides, the CDR3 is TGTGCCACCAGTGATTCATCCGGGACAATAGGGGATAGCAATCAGCCCCAGCATTTT. The encoded protein is CATSDSSGTIGDSNQPQHF.

The gene calls are TRBV29-1 and TRBJ1-2; the match to TRBD1 covers 9 bases. J lost 6 bases, V lost 6 bases, and 17 bases had no gene match. This CDR3 comprises 16 residues. Germline V CDR1 and CDR2: SQVTM, ANQGSEA. CDR3 nucleotides: TGCAGCGTCGCTCCCCTTAAGGGACAGGGAATGAATGGCTACACCTTC. It translates to CSVAPLKGQGMNGYTF.

The chain uses TRBV6-1 and TRBJ2-7; 9 bases are a match to TRBD1. V trimming: 2 bases; J trimming: 0 bases; junction bases outside the gene matches: 5. The length of the CDR3 is 16 residues. In germline, CDR1 is MNHNS, CDR2 SASEGT. CDR3: CASSEWDRESSYEQYF. The DNA of the CDR3 is TGTGCCAGCAGTGAATGGGACAGGGAAAGCTCCTACGAGCAGTACTTC.

The chain joins TRBV5-6 to TRBJ2-4; weak D call: TRBD2 (5 bases). Trimming took off 1 base at V and 0 bases at J, with 14 bases between the two ends. Germline CDR1 reads SGHDT; CDR2 reads YYEEEE. The CDR3 contains 17 residues. The CDR3 nucleotides are TGTGCCAGCAGCTTGTGGCGTGGCGGACTAGCCAAAAACATTCAGTACTTC. Protein product: CASSLWRGGLAKNIQYF.

This rearrangement joins TRBV5-6 to TRBJ2-2, with 7 bases lining up with TRBD1. The V segment lost 0 bases and the J segment 10 bases; nucleotides outside the gene matches: 9. Germline loops: CDR1 SGHDT, CDR2 YYEEEE. The CDR3 totals 15 residues. The CDR3 region has the DNA TGTGCCAGCAGCTTGGAATTTCAGGGGGTTGCGGAGCTGTTTTTT. As protein: CASSLEFQGVAELFF.

The gene calls are TRBV14 and TRBJ2-3; 8 nucleotides match TRBD2. The CDR3 runs 15 residues. The ends lost 1 base at V and 9 bases at J; junction bases unmatched: 9. CDR1 and CDR2 from the germline V gene are SGHDN and FVKESK. CDR3: CASSQVGSGGRTQYF. The CDR3, as DNA: TGTGCCAGCAGCCAAGTCGGTAGTGGCGGGAGGACGCAGTATTTT. The full variable domain, in which reference TRBV14 and TRBJ2-3 provide the parts outside the CDR3, is EAGVTQFPSHSVIEKGQTVTLRCDPISGHDNLYWYRRVMGKEIKFLLHFVKESKQDESGMPNNRFLAERTGGTYSTLKVQPAELEDSGVYFCASSQVGSGGRTQYFGPGTRLTVL.

The chain recombines TRBV9 with TRBJ2-7; D perhaps matches TRBD2 (7 bases). The germline V gene encodes CDR1 SGDLS and CDR2 YYNGEE. V was cut by 3 bases and J by 3 bases, with 19 bases left in between. CDR3 size: 16 residues. CDR3 residues: CASSAGGLAAVYEQYF. In DNA, the CDR3 is TGTGCCAGCAGCGCCGGGGGGCTAGCGGCGGTCTACGAGCAGTACTTC.

The chain uses TRBV4-2 and TRBJ2-1; 9 positions agree with TRBD2. Germline CDR1 reads LGHNA; CDR2 reads YNFKEQ. The CDR3 is 16 residues long. V lost 4 bases to trimming and J lost 1 base; unmatched junction nucleotides: 5. CDR3 protein: CASSRSGSWSYNEQFF. The CDR3 nucleotides read TGTGCCAGCAGCCGTAGCGGGAGCTGGTCCTACAATGAGCAGTTCTTC.

J is TRBJ1-5 and V is TRBV19; 8 bases agree with TRBD1. Germline V gene data show CDR1 as LNHDA and CDR2 as SQIVND (reference sequence). The length of the CDR3 is 15 residues. After removal of 6 bases from V and 1 base from J, the junction contained 5 bases not matched to a gene. The CDR3 spells CASSQDRASNQPQHF. The CDR3 bases are TGTGCCAGTAGCCAGGACAGGGCCAGCAATCAGCCCCAGCATTTT.

The chain has TRBV2 and TRBJ2-7; tentatively, D is TRBD2 (5 bases). CDR3 size: 12 residues. The ends were cut back, 9 bases at V and 2 bases at J, with 11 bases in the middle. From germline, CDR1 is SNHLY and CDR2 FYNNEI. The CDR3 sequence is CASGREAYEQYF. Written as DNA, the CDR3 is TGTGCCAGTGGTCGGGAAGCCTACGAGCAGTACTTC.

The chain joins TRBV4-1 to TRBJ2-1; 7 bases align to TRBD2. The trim removed 0 bases at V and 0 bases at J, leaving 14 bases unmatched. Germline V gene lookup returns CDR1 MGHRA and CDR2 YSYEKL. The CDR3 contains 20 residues. CDR3 loop: CASSQDPPASGPNSYNEQFF. Here the CDR3 DNA reads TGCGCCAGCAGCCAAGATCCCCCTGCTAGCGGACCGAACTCCTACAATGAGCAGTTCTTC.

This clone appeared a single time. The chain links TRBV15 to TRBJ2-5, with a weak D call TRBD1 (9 bases). The CDR3 consists of 16 residues. CDR1 and CDR2 from the germline V gene are LNHNV and YYDKDF (reference sequence). Trimming stripped 5 bases from V and 4 bases from J, with 20 bases between. The CDR3 loop is CATSRGGTGRGETQYF. The CDR3 DNA follows: TGTGCCACCAGCCGGGGGGGGACAGGGCGGGGAGAGACCCAGTACTTC.